This is a list of T cell receptor beta chains from one sample in a study of beta chain features in type 1 diabetes. Repertoires were generated with immunoSEQ multiplex PCR, while TCRdb's copy carries only in-frame clones and drops some. There are some 330,000 clones in the sample; about 11% occur only once, and 0.015% lies in the top ten. The sequenced sample was naive CD4+ T cells from blood. All receptors come from a woman aged 25 to 39 in good health. Each CDR3 is given with its conserved first and last residue. Fields, in order: V gene, clone size, J gene, D gene, CDR3 DNA, CDR3 protein. D genes are given only for firm matches. Size is stated for part of the rows, as once, few or many counts, or as a class when the clone is expanded.

v_gene: TRBV21-1
abundance: .
j_gene: TRBJ1-1
d_gene: .
CDR3nt: TGTGCCAGCAGCAAAGGTGGGTCAGGGAACACTGAAGCTTTCTTT
CDR3aa: CASSKGGSGNTEAFF

v_gene: TRBV9
abundance: few
j_gene: TRBJ2-7
d_gene: .
CDR3nt: TGTGCCAGCAACCACCGGGTGGGGCAGAAATCCTACGAGCAGTACTTC
CDR3aa: CASNHRVGQKSYEQYF

v_gene: TRBV7-2
abundance: .
j_gene: TRBJ2-3
d_gene: TRBD2
CDR3nt: TGTGCCAGCAGTCTTAGCGGGAGAGGAGATACGCAGTATTTT
CDR3aa: CASSLSGRGDTQYF

v_gene: TRBV28
abundance: .
j_gene: TRBJ2-3
d_gene: TRBD1
CDR3nt: TGTGCCAGCAGTTCAGGGGGACAGGGCACAGATACGCAGTATTTT
CDR3aa: CASSSGGQGTDTQYF

v_gene: TRBV7-3
abundance: .
j_gene: TRBJ2-1
d_gene: .
CDR3nt: TGTGCCAGCAGCTTAAACGTCTGGCTAGTAAGCCCCGCGGGTGAGCAGTTCTTC
CDR3aa: CASSLNVWLVSPAGEQFF

v_gene: TRBV7-6
abundance: few
j_gene: TRBJ2-1
d_gene: .
CDR3nt: TGTGCCAGCAGCTCCGTTTCGGGGTACTACAATGAGCAGTTCTTC
CDR3aa: CASSSVSGYYNEQFF

v_gene: TRBV7-2
abundance: few
j_gene: TRBJ2-6
d_gene: TRBD2
CDR3nt: TGTGCCAGCAGCTTTTCGGGACTAGCCAGCTCTGGGGCCAACGTCCTGACTTTC
CDR3aa: CASSFSGLASSGANVLTF

v_gene: TRBV2
abundance: .
j_gene: TRBJ2-7
d_gene: TRBD2
CDR3nt: TGTGCCAGCAGCTACGGTAGCGGGAGGGCCAGCGAGCAGTACTTC
CDR3aa: CASSYGSGRASEQYF

v_gene: TRBV5-1
abundance: .
j_gene: TRBJ2-1
d_gene: .
CDR3nt: TGCGCCAGCAGCTTTGCCGCCGGGACTGGATACAATGAGCAGTTCTTC
CDR3aa: CASSFAAGTGYNEQFF

v_gene: TRBV27
abundance: few
j_gene: TRBJ1-4
d_gene: .
CDR3nt: TGTGCCAGCAGTTCGACAGGAGGGGGGGCTAATGAAAAACTGTTTTTT
CDR3aa: CASSSTGGGANEKLFF

v_gene: TRBV5-4
abundance: few
j_gene: TRBJ2-7
d_gene: TRBD1
CDR3nt: TGTGCCAGCAGCAGGGACAGGGGACCTTACGAGCAGTACTTC
CDR3aa: CASSRDRGPYEQYF

v_gene: TRBV6-5
abundance: .
j_gene: TRBJ2-2
d_gene: TRBD1
CDR3nt: TGTGCCAGCAGTAGGGACAGGGCGAACACCGGGGAGCTGTTTTTT
CDR3aa: CASSRDRANTGELFF

v_gene: TRBV4-3
abundance: few
j_gene: TRBJ1-4
d_gene: .
CDR3nt: TGCGCCAGCAGCCAGGAACCGGGACACGCTAATGAAAAACTGTTTTTT
CDR3aa: CASSQEPGHANEKLFF

v_gene: TRBV18
abundance: few
j_gene: TRBJ1-1
d_gene: TRBD1
CDR3nt: TGTGCCAGCTCACCGATAGGGACAGCGAACACTGAAGCTTTCTTT
CDR3aa: CASSPIGTANTEAFF

v_gene: TRBV29-1
abundance: few
j_gene: TRBJ1-1
d_gene: .
CDR3nt: TGCAGCGTTGTGACTGGGACTCGGGCTGAAGCTTTCTTT
CDR3aa: CSVVTGTRAEAFF

v_gene: TRBV27
abundance: .
j_gene: TRBJ2-3
d_gene: .
CDR3nt: TGTGCCAGCAGTACGAGAAGGTGGGCCGCGCAGGATACGCAGTATTTT
CDR3aa: CASSTRRWAAQDTQYF

v_gene: TRBV7-3
abundance: .
j_gene: TRBJ2-3
d_gene: .
CDR3nt: TGTGCCAGCAGCTTCGACACCACCTCCACAGATACGCAGTATTTT
CDR3aa: CASSFDTTSTDTQYF

v_gene: TRBV25-1
abundance: .
j_gene: TRBJ2-3
d_gene: .
CDR3nt: TGTGCCAGCAGTGAATCGAGGCGCTCAAGCACAGATACGCAGTATTTT
CDR3aa: CASSESRRSSTDTQYF

v_gene: TRBV30
abundance: few
j_gene: TRBJ2-7
d_gene: .
CDR3nt: TGTGCCTGGAGTATAGTGAGCTCCGGGCAGTACTTC
CDR3aa: CAWSIVSSGQYF

v_gene: TRBV7-9
abundance: .
j_gene: TRBJ1-4
d_gene: .
CDR3nt: TGTGCCAGCAGCTTAACAGGGCCGATTAATGAAAAACTGTTTTTT
CDR3aa: CASSLTGPINEKLFF

v_gene: TRBV6-1
abundance: .
j_gene: TRBJ2-1
d_gene: TRBD2
CDR3nt: TGTGCCAGCAGTGATCGGTTCGGACTAGCGGACTACAATGAGCAGTTCTTC
CDR3aa: CASSDRFGLADYNEQFF

v_gene: TRBV7-2
abundance: .
j_gene: TRBJ2-3
d_gene: TRBD2
CDR3nt: TGTGCCAGCAGCTTAGCCGGACTAGCGAACACAGATACGCAGTATTTT
CDR3aa: CASSLAGLANTDTQYF

v_gene: TRBV30
abundance: few
j_gene: TRBJ2-2
d_gene: .
CDR3nt: TGTGCCTGGAGTGTACCTAATCCCGGGGAGCTGTTTTTT
CDR3aa: CAWSVPNPGELFF

v_gene: TRBV7-3
abundance: few
j_gene: TRBJ1-2
d_gene: .
CDR3nt: TGTGCCAGCAGCTTAGATCCCTCCACAACAAGCTACACCTTC
CDR3aa: CASSLDPSTTSYTF

v_gene: TRBV29-1
abundance: few
j_gene: TRBJ1-1
d_gene: .
CDR3nt: TGCAGCGTTGGACACCAGAACACTGAAGCTTTCTTT
CDR3aa: CSVGHQNTEAFF

v_gene: TRBV4-2
abundance: .
j_gene: TRBJ2-1
d_gene: .
CDR3nt: TGTGCCAGCAGCTACCGGGGAGGTCACTACAATGAGCAGTTCTTC
CDR3aa: CASSYRGGHYNEQFF

v_gene: TRBV19
abundance: few
j_gene: TRBJ2-7
d_gene: TRBD2
CDR3nt: TGTGCCAGTAGTAAGGGGACTAGCGGGAATTACGAGCAGTACTTC
CDR3aa: CASSKGTSGNYEQYF

v_gene: TRBV5-1
abundance: few
j_gene: TRBJ2-7
d_gene: .
CDR3nt: TGCGCCAGCAGCTTGGGTCCGGGGTTCTCCTACGAGCAGTACTTC
CDR3aa: CASSLGPGFSYEQYF

v_gene: TRBV10-3
abundance: many
j_gene: TRBJ2-6
d_gene: .
CDR3nt: TGTGCCATCAGTGGACAGGTCTCTGGGGCCAACGTCCTGACTTTC
CDR3aa: CAISGQVSGANVLTF

v_gene: TRBV11-2
abundance: .
j_gene: TRBJ2-1
d_gene: TRBD2
CDR3nt: TGTGCCAGCAGTCCCGGGACTAGCGGGAGCAATGAGCAGTTCTTC
CDR3aa: CASSPGTSGSNEQFF

v_gene: TRBV5-1
abundance: .
j_gene: TRBJ1-1
d_gene: .
CDR3nt: TGCGCCAGCAGCTTGAGCGCAGGGGACACTGAAGCTTTCTTT
CDR3aa: CASSLSAGDTEAFF

v_gene: TRBV5-4
abundance: few
j_gene: TRBJ2-2
d_gene: .
CDR3nt: TGTGCCAGCAGAACCGGGACAACGAACACCGGGGAGCTGTTTTTT
CDR3aa: CASRTGTTNTGELFF